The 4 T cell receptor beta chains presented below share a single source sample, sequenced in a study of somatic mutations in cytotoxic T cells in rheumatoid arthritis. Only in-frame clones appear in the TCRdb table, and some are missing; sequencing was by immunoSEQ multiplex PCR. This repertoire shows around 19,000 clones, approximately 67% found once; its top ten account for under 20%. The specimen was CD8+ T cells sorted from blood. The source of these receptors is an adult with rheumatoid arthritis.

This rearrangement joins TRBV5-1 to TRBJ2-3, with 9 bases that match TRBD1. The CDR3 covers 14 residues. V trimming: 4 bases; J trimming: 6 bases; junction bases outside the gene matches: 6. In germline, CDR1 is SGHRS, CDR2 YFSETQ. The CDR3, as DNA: TGCGCCAGCAGCCAGACAGGGGGATCGGATACGCAGTATTTT. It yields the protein CASSQTGGSDTQYF.

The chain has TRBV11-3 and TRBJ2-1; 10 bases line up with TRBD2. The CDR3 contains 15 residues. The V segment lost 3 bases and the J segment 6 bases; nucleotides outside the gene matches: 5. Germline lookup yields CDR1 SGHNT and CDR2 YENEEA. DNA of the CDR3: TGTGCCAGCAGCTTTAGCGGGGGGATTGGCAATGAGCAGTTCTTC. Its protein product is CASSFSGGIGNEQFF.

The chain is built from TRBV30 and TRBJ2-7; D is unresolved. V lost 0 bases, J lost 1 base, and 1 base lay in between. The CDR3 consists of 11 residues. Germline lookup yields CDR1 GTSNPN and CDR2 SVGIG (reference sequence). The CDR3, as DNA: TGTGCCTGGAGTGTTTCCTACGAGCAGTACTTC. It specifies CAWSVSYEQYF.

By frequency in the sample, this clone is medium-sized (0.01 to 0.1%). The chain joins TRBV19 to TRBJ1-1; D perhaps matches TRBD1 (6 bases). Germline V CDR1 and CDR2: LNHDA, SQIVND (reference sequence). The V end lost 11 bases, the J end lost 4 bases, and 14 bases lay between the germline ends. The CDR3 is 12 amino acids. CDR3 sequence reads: CACRGQGTEAFF. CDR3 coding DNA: TGTGCCTGTCGGGGGCAGGGCACTGAAGCTTTCTTT.